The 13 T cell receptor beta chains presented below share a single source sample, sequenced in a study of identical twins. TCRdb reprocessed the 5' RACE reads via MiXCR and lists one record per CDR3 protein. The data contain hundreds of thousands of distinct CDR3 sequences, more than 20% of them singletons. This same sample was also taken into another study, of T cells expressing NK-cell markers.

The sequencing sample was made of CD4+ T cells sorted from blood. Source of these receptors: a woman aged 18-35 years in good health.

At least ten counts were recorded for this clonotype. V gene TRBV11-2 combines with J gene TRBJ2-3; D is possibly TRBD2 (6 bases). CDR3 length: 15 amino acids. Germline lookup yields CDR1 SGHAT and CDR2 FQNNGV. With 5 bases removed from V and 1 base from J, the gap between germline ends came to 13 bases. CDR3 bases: TGTGCCAGCAGCCCCTCGGGGGTGGGCACAGATACGCAGTATTTT. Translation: CASSPSGVGTDTQYF.

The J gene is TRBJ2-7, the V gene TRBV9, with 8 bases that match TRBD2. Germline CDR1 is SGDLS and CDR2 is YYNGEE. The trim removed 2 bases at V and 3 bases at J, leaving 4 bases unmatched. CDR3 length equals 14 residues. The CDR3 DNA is TGTGCCAGCAGCGTTTCCGGGACTAGCTACGAGCAGTACTTC. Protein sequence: CASSVSGTSYEQYF.

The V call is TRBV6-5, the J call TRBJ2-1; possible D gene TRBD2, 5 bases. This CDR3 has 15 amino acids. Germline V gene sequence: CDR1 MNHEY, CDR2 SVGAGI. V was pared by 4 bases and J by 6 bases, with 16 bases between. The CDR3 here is CASSLAYPGSNEQFF. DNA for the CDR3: TGTGCCAGCAGTTTGGCTTATCCGGGGTCCAATGAGCAGTTCTTC.

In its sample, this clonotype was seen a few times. CDR3 in DNA: TGTGCCAGCAGCCTCATTCTCTACGAGCAGTACTTC. Its protein is CASSLILYEQYF. The chain joins TRBV12-3 or TRBV12-4 to TRBJ2-7; D gene uncertain. Trimming shortened V by 6 bases and J by 3 bases, and 9 bases separated the two germline ends. The length of the CDR3 is 12 residues.

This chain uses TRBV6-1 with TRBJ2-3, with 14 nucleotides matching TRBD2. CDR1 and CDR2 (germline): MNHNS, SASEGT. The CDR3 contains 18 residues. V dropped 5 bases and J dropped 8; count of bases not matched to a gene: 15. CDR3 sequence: CASSPTPAGLAGVVTQYF. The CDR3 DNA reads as TGTGCCAGCAGTCCAACCCCCGCGGGACTAGCGGGAGTGGTTACGCAGTATTTT.

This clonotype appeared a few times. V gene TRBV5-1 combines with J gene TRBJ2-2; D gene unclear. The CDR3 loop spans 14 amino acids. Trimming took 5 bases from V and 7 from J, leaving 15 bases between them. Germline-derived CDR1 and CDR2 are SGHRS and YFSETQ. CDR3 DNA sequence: TGCGCCAGCAGATCTCTCGAGCTGGTCGGGGAGCTGTTTTTT. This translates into CASRSLELVGELFF.

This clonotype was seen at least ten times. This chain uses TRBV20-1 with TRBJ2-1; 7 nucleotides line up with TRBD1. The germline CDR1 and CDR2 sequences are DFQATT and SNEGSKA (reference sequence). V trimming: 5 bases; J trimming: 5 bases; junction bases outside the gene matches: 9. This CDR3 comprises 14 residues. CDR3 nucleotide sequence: TGCAGTGCTCAATTTACAGGGGTCAACAATGAGCAGTTCTTC. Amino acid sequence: CSAQFTGVNNEQFF.

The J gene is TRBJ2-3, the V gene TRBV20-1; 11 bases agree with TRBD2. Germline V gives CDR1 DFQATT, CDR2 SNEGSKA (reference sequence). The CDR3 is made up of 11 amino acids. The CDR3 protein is CIAGGLGTQYF. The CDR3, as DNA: TGCATAGCGGGAGGGTTGGGTACGCAGTATTTT.

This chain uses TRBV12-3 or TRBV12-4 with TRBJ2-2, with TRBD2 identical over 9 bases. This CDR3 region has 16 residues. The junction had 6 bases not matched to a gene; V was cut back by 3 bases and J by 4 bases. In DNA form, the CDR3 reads TGTGCCAGCAGTTTGGGAGCGGGGGGTCGCACCGGGGAGCTGTTTTTT. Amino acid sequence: CASSLGAGGRTGELFF.

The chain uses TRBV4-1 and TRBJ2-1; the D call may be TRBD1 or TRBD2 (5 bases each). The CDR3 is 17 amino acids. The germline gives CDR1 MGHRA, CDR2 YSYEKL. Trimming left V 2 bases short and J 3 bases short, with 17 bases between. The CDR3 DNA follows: TGCGCCAGCAGCCAATCGGCGGTATGGGGGATCTACAATGAGCAGTTCTTC. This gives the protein CASSQSAVWGIYNEQFF.

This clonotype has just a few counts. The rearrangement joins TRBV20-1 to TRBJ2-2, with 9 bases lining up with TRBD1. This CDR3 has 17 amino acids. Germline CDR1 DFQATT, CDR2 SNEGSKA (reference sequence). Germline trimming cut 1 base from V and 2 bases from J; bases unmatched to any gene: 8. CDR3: CSARVVGGQGNTGELFF. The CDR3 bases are TGCAGTGCTAGAGTGGTGGGGGGACAGGGTAACACCGGGGAGCTGTTTTTT.

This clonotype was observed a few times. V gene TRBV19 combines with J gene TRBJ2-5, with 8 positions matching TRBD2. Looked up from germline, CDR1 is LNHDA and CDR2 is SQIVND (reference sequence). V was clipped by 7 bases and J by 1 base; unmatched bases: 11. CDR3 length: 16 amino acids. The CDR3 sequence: CASTSGRLLTQETQYF. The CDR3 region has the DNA TGTGCCAGTACTAGCGGGCGGCTCCTAACCCAAGAGACCCAGTACTTC.

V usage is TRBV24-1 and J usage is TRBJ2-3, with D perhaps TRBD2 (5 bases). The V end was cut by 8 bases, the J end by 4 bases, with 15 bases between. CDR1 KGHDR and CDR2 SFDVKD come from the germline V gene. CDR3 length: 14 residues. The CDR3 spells CATTGMATADTQYF. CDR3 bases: TGTGCCACCACCGGGATGGCGACTGCAGATACGCAGTATTTT.